This passage covers 8 T cell receptor beta chains from one sample sequenced in a study of blood T cell repertoires in COVID-19. TCRdb keeps only in-frame clones here, not all; method: immunoSEQ multiplex PCR. The data hold about 80,000 clones, with over 75% observed a single time. Sample: peripheral blood. The receptors stem from an elderly man with acute or convalescent COVID-19.

This sequence joins TRBV14 and TRBJ1-4; 9 bases map to TRBD1. This CDR3 spans 15 amino acids. Unmatched junction bases numbered 5, after V lost 2 bases and J lost 7 bases. CDR1 and CDR2 (germline): SGHDN, FVKESK. CDR3 bases: TGTGCCAGCAGCCAAACCGGGACAGGGCGTGAAAAACTGTTTTTT. This translates into CASSQTGTGREKLFF.

This chain uses TRBV19 with TRBJ1-2; weak D call: TRBD1 (5 bases). CDR1 and CDR2 from the germline V gene are LNHDA and SQIVND (reference sequence). This CDR3 has 12 amino acids. V dropped 3 bases and J dropped 7 bases, with 9 bases sitting between them. CDR3 coding DNA: TGTGCCAGTAGTATGGGGCAATCTGGCTACACCTTC. Protein sequence: CASSMGQSGYTF.

The rearrangement joins TRBV18 to TRBJ1-2; 8 bases align to TRBD1. This CDR3 contains 15 residues. Germline-derived CDR1 and CDR2 are KGHSH and LQKENI. With V trimmed by 3 bases and J by 8 bases, 11 bases remained unmatched. CDR3: CASSPQTGTGYGYTF. The CDR3 DNA sequence: TGTGCCAGCTCACCCCAAACCGGGACAGGATACGGCTACACCTTC.

The chain joins TRBV5-1 to TRBJ1-2, with TRBD1 matching 8 bases. This CDR3 has 14 amino acids. Germline CDR1 reads SGHRS; CDR2 reads YFSETQ. V lost 6 bases and J lost 4; bases outside the gene matches: 8. CDR3 sequence (DNA): TGCGCCAGCACCCCGGGACAGGTCCTCTATGGCTACACCTTC. Its protein product is CASTPGQVLYGYTF.

The J gene is TRBJ1-1, the V gene TRBV7-8; no definite D call. Trimming stripped 3 bases from V and 3 bases from J, with 11 bases between. Germline CDR1 SGHVS, CDR2 FQNEAQ. The CDR3 covers 14 residues. This CDR3 is CASSFKRPYTEAFF. CDR3 nucleotide sequence: TGTGCCAGCAGCTTTAAGAGGCCCTACACTGAAGCTTTCTTT.

The J gene is TRBJ1-1, the V gene TRBV11-2; tentatively, D is TRBD1 (5 bases). V dropped 6 bases and J dropped 1 base, with 12 bases sitting between them. The CDR3 spans 14 residues. Germline CDR1 SGHAT, CDR2 FQNNGV. CDR3 protein: CASSRNTGNTEAFF. The CDR3 bases are TGTGCCAGCAGTCGTAATACAGGGAACACTGAAGCTTTCTTT.

The chain recombines TRBV30 with TRBJ1-5, with a tentative D call TRBD1 (5 bases). V lost 1 base, J lost 3 bases, and 10 bases lay in between. Germline V lookup: CDR1 GTSNPN, CDR2 SVGIG (reference sequence). There are 14 residues in the CDR3. DNA of the CDR3: TGTGCCTGGAGTGGACAGTCCTACAATCAGCCCCAGCATTTT. It is translated as CAWSGQSYNQPQHF.

This clone was seen only once. The V gene is TRBV7-6, the J gene TRBJ1-1; no clear D gene. The CDR3 spans 14 residues. The germline CDR1 and CDR2 sequences are SGHVS and FNYEAQ. The V end was cut by 1 base, the J end by 1 base, with 7 bases between. This CDR3 is CASSLVGQNTEAFF. CDR3 sequence (DNA): TGTGCCAGCAGCTTAGTCGGTCAGAACACTGAAGCTTTCTTT.